The next 6 T cell receptor beta chains were all read from a single sample in a study of blood T cell repertoires in COVID-19. The repertoire was sequenced with immunoSEQ multiplex PCR; TCRdb's copy has only in-frame clones and lacks some. The top ten clones hold 15% of a sample with around 250,000 clones, almost 85% of them seen once. Sample: PBMCs or T cells enriched from blood (not recorded which). The receptors here all came from a man aged 40-55 years who had recovered from COVID-19.

The V gene is TRBV7-9, the J gene TRBJ2-1, with 8 bases that match TRBD2. CDR1 and CDR2 (germline): SEHNR, FQNEAQ (reference sequence). The V segment lost 1 base and the J segment 5 bases; nucleotides outside the gene matches: 4. This CDR3 comprises 15 residues. CDR3 in DNA: TGTGCCAGCAGCTTAGGGGTAGCGGGAAACAATGAGCAGTTCTTC. Its translation is CASSLGVAGNNEQFF.

The rearrangement joins TRBV4-2 to TRBJ2-7; perhaps TRBD2 as D (5 bases). The germline V gene encodes CDR1 LGHNA and CDR2 YNFKEQ. V was trimmed by 3 bases and J by 3 bases, leaving 12 bases between them. CDR3 length: 14 amino acids. CDR3 coding DNA: TGTGCCAGCAGCCAGGAACTAGGGATCTACGAGCAGTACTTC. This gives the protein CASSQELGIYEQYF.

The genes are TRBV24-1 and TRBJ2-1, with 9 bases lining up with TRBD1. CDR3 length: 17 residues. The germline V gene has CDR1 KGHDR and CDR2 SFDVKD. V lost 3 bases to trimming and J lost 4 bases; unmatched junction nucleotides: 9. For the CDR3, the DNA is TGTGCCACCAGTGATGGGACCCCGGGACAGGGATACAATGAGCAGTTCTTC. This sequence encodes CATSDGTPGQGYNEQFF.

V usage is TRBV2 and J usage is TRBJ1-4; TRBD1 matches 9 bases. V dropped 5 bases and J dropped 8; count of bases not matched to a gene: 6. Per germline, CDR1 SNHLY and CDR2 FYNNEI. The length of the CDR3 is 14 residues. The CDR3 loop is CASSSDRGREKLFF. CDR3 in DNA: TGTGCCAGCAGTAGTGACAGGGGGAGGGAAAAACTGTTTTTT.

V and J are TRBV2 and TRBJ2-1; 7 nucleotides align to TRBD2. After removal of 7 bases from V and 1 base from J, the junction contained 7 bases not matched to a gene. Germline V gives CDR1 SNHLY, CDR2 FYNNEI. This CDR3 contains 15 residues. As DNA, the CDR3 is TGTGCCAGCACTTTGGGGCGGGGGTCCTACAATGAGCAGTTCTTC. Amino acid sequence: CASTLGRGSYNEQFF. Using reference TRBV2 and TRBJ2-1 for the parts outside the CDR3, the full variable domain is EPEVTQTPSHQVTQMGQEVILRCVPISNHLYFYWYRQILGQKVEFLVSFYNNEISEKSEIFDDQFSVERPDGSNFTLKIRSTKLEDSAMYFCASTLGRGSYNEQFFGPGTRLTVL.

V and J are TRBV28 and TRBJ2-1; 15 bases align to TRBD2. This CDR3 has 17 residues. CDR1 and CDR2 (germline): MDHEN, SYDVKM. Trimming took 4 bases from V and 6 from J; bases not matched to a gene: 7. The chain's CDR3 is CASSWTSGRAFSNEQFF. CDR3 in DNA: TGTGCCAGCAGTTGGACTAGCGGGAGGGCCTTCAGCAATGAGCAGTTCTTC. The full variable domain, in which reference TRBV28 and TRBJ2-1 provide the parts outside the CDR3, is DVKVTQSSRYLVKRTGEKVFLECVQDMDHENMFWYRQDPGLGLRLIYFSYDVKMKEKGDIPEGYSVSREKKERFSLILESASTNQTSMYLCASSWTSGRAFSNEQFFGPGTRLTVL.